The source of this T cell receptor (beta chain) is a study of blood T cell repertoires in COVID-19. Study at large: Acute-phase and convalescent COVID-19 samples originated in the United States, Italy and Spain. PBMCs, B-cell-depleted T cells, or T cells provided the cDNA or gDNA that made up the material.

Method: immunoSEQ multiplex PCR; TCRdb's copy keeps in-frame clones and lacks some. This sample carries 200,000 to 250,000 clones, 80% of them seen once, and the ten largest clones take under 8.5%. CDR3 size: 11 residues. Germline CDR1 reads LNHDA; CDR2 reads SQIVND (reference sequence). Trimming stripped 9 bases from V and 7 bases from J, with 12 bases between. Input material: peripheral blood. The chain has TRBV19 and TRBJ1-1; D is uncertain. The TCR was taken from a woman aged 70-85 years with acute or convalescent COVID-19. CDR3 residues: CASKLGSEAFF. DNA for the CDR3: TGTGCCAGCAAGTTAGGGAGTGAAGCTTTCTTT.